The source of this T cell receptor (beta chain) is a study of shared clonotypes between healthy human individuals. Libraries were prepared by immunoSEQ multiplex PCR; TCRdb keeps only in-frame clonotypes and omits some of them. The table lists some 1 million clones, more than 65% of them singletons. V trimming: 3 bases; J trimming: 10 bases; junction bases outside the gene matches: 10. This CDR3 is built from 16 residues. In germline, CDR1 is MNHNS, CDR2 SASEGT. The receptor's source is a man between 18 and 35 years old in good health. Source material: memory CD4+ T cells sorted from blood. Regarding subset: CD45RA-negative fraction. The chain recombines TRBV6-1 with TRBJ2-1, with 12 bases lining up with TRBD1. DNA of the CDR3: TGTGCCAGCAGTGATTCGGGACAGGGGGCTTTGTGGGAGCAGTTCTTC. The encoded protein is CASSDSGQGALWEQFF.